This T cell receptor beta chain was sequenced during a study of CD8 T cells in Susac syndrome. The CDR3 has 15 amino acids. The V gene end was trimmed by 7 bases and the J gene end by 0 bases; junction bases not matched to a gene: 6. Germline V gene data show CDR1 as SGHAT and CDR2 as FQDESV (reference sequence). Roughly 0.45 to 1 ug RNA was reverse transcribed with random hexamers. It was immunoSEQ multiplex PCR that amplified TCR beta CDR3 across 54 Vbeta and 13 Jbeta. TCRdb fed the immunoSEQ multiplex PCR reads into MiXCR, producing one record per CDR3 protein. The sample holds under 200,000 distinct CDR3 sequences, 90% to 95% seen once.

The rearrangement uses TRBV11-1 and TRBJ2-7; 10 bases map to TRBD1. The clonotype comes from a human donor with multiple sclerosis. The sample consisted of CD8+ T cells from PBMCs. CDR3 amino acids: CASTYRTGGSYEQYF. Written as DNA, the CDR3 is TGTGCCAGCACCTACCGGACAGGGGGCTCCTACGAGCAGTACTTC.